A selection of T cell receptor beta chains follows, all from one sample in a study of T cells after posttransplantation cyclophosphamide. Assay: immunoSEQ multiplex PCR; the TCRdb copy retains only in-frame clones and omits some. The data contain about 11,000 clones, roughly 95% of them singletons. Sequenced sample: naive CD8+ T cells sorted from PBMCs. These receptors were taken from a young man in good health and a related stem cell transplant donor. The CDR3 runs from the conserved cysteine through the conserved F or W. Each record gives: CDR3 DNA, CDR3 protein, V gene, clone size, D gene, J gene, CDR3 length. The D gene is left open where the match is weak. Clone size is shown for a subset of rows, as once, few, many or a class of expanded clone.

TGTGCCATCAGGGACCCCGGGACAGGAGAAGGCTACACCTTC CAIRDPGTGEGYTF TRBV10-3 NA TRBD1 TRBJ1-2 14
TGCGCCAGCAGCTTTTGGCCGCGGGAGACCCAGTACTTC CASSFWPRETQYF TRBV5-1 NA NA TRBJ2-5 13
TGCAGCGTTGACGGGGGTCTTCGCGAGCAGTACTTC CSVDGGLREQYF TRBV29-1 NA NA TRBJ2-7 12
TGTGCCAGCAGTGAAGGACTAGCGGGGGGAATCTACGAGCAGTACTTC CASSEGLAGGIYEQYF TRBV2 NA TRBD2 TRBJ2-7 16
TGTGCCAGCAAAGGTGAACAGGCACCCCTCCACTTT CASKGEQAPLHF TRBV7-9 NA NA TRBJ1-6 12
TGTGCCAGCTCACCGGTGGGGCATGAGCAGTTCTTC CASSPVGHEQFF TRBV18 NA NA TRBJ2-1 12
TGTGCCAGCAGCTTAGAACTAGCGGGGGAGGACGAGCAGTACTTC CASSLELAGEDEQYF TRBV7-8 NA TRBD2 TRBJ2-7 15
TGTGCCAGTAGTATAGACGACAGTTACGAGCAGTACTTC CASSIDDSYEQYF TRBV19 once NA TRBJ2-7 13
TGTGCCAGCAGGGAACCGGGACTAGGACCGAATGAGCAGTTCTTC CASREPGLGPNEQFF TRBV7-9 NA TRBD2 TRBJ2-1 15
TGTGCCAGCAGTTTAAGCCTGAACACTGAAGCTTTCTTT CASSLSLNTEAFF TRBV27 few NA TRBJ1-1 13
TGCGCCAGCGCCGGTGGAGGGGGGGCCTGGGAGCAGTACTTC CASAGGGGAWEQYF TRBV10-2 NA NA TRBJ2-7 14
TGCAGCGTTGAAGTAGGGGAGGGACTAGCGGGGGGCTATGAGCAGTTCTTC CSVEVGEGLAGGYEQFF TRBV29-1 NA TRBD2 TRBJ2-1 17
TGTGCCAGCAGCCCGGGGTTTCGAGCTTTCTTT CASSPGFRAFF TRBV5-8 once NA TRBJ1-1 11
TGTGCCAGCAGTCCTTGGACAAATCAAGAGACCCAGTACTTC CASSPWTNQETQYF TRBV28 NA NA TRBJ2-5 14
TGCGCCAGCAGATGGCAGAACACCGGGGAGCTGTTTTTT CASRWQNTGELFF TRBV5-1 NA NA TRBJ2-2 13
TGTGCCAGTACAGGGGGCTATGGCTACACCTTC CASTGGYGYTF TRBV19 NA TRBD1 TRBJ1-2 11
TGTGCCAGCAGTTTACAGGGTACTAATGAAAAACTGTTTTTT CASSLQGTNEKLFF TRBV7-9 few NA TRBJ1-4 14
TGTGCCAGTAGCGGGACAGCCAATTCACCCCTCCACTTT CASSGTANSPLHF TRBV6-6 NA TRBD1 TRBJ1-6 13
TGTGCCAGCAGCACTGTGACAAGTACTAATGAAAAACTGTTTTTT CASSTVTSTNEKLFF TRBV7-9 NA NA TRBJ1-4 15
TGTGCCAGCAGCTACCCGTCAGGGGTGGGCAATGAGCAGTTCTTC CASSYPSGVGNEQFF TRBV13 NA NA TRBJ2-1 15
TGTGCCAGCAGCGTAGGGACAGGAGGGTACTATGGCTACACCTTC CASSVGTGGYYGYTF TRBV9 NA TRBD1 TRBJ1-2 15
TGTGCTAGCAGCTTATCGGGGGGGTCCTCCTACAATGAGCAGTTCTTC CASSLSGGSSYNEQFF TRBV7-7 NA TRBD2 TRBJ2-1 16
TGTGCCAGCAGTCGCTCTGGGGCCAACGTCCTGACTTTC CASSRSGANVLTF TRBV27 NA NA TRBJ2-6 13
TGTGCCATCAGTGAAGAGGCGGGGGGCGGATACGAGCAGTACTTC CAISEEAGGGYEQYF TRBV10-3 NA TRBD2 TRBJ2-7 15
TGTGCCATCAGTGAGGTTGGGGGGAATCAGCCCCAGCATTTT CAISEVGGNQPQHF TRBV10-3 few NA TRBJ1-5 14
TGTGCCAGCAGCCAAGACCCAGGGTTCGACAATGAGCAGTTCTTC CASSQDPGFDNEQFF TRBV14 NA NA TRBJ2-1 15
TGTGCCAGCAGCACGATGACGGGTTCCTACGAGCAGTACTTC CASSTMTGSYEQYF TRBV11-1 NA NA TRBJ2-7 14
TGTGCCAGCAGTTCTCGGGGGGGAGAGCAGTACTTC CASSSRGGEQYF TRBV27 NA TRBD2 TRBJ2-7 12
TGCGCCAGCAGCCCAGCGGGGACAGGGTGGGATGAGCAGTTCTTC CASSPAGTGWDEQFF TRBV5-1 NA TRBD1 TRBJ2-1 15
TGCGCCAGCAGCTTGGAAGCGGTGACCTACGAGCAGTACTTC CASSLEAVTYEQYF TRBV5-1 NA NA TRBJ2-7 14
TGTGCCAGCAGTGATCTTGCGGGGGATACGCAGTATTTT CASSDLAGDTQYF TRBV6-4 NA NA TRBJ2-3 13
TGTGCCAGCAGCTTAAAGGGACAGGGGGCTATCACTGAAGCTTTCTTT CASSLKGQGAITEAFF TRBV7-3 NA TRBD1 TRBJ1-1 16
TGTGCCAGCAGCGGTTCTAGCGGGGGGCCTTACAATGAGCAGTTCTTC CASSGSSGGPYNEQFF TRBV9 NA TRBD2 TRBJ2-1 16
TGTGCCAGCAGTGAAATGGAGGGCGGGTTCGGAGAGACCCAGTACTTC CASSEMEGGFGETQYF TRBV25-1 NA NA TRBJ2-5 16
TGTGCCAGCAGTGAACAGCTAGCGGGGAGCTACAATGAGCAGTTCTTC CASSEQLAGSYNEQFF TRBV6-1 once TRBD2 TRBJ2-1 16
TGTGCCAGCTCACCAGGCCTAGCGGGGGGTCCCCAAGAGACCCAGTACTTC CASSPGLAGGPQETQYF TRBV18 NA TRBD2 TRBJ2-5 17
TGTGCCAGCAGCGTAGGAGGGTCGGGCTATGGCTACACCTTC CASSVGGSGYGYTF TRBV9 NA NA TRBJ1-2 14
TGTGCCAGCAGCCCCTGGGACAGCCCCGGGGGCTACACCTTC CASSPWDSPGGYTF TRBV7-9 NA TRBD1 TRBJ1-2 14
TGTGCCAGCAGTCCCGCGGGGACTGTAGTGGATGAGCAGTTCTTC CASSPAGTVVDEQFF TRBV6-5 NA NA TRBJ2-1 15
TGTGCCAGCAGGGGGACCGGGACAGGGCCCGAGCAGTACTTC CASRGTGTGPEQYF TRBV28 NA TRBD1 TRBJ2-7 14
TGTGCCAGCAGTTTACCAGGGGTCACTGAAGCTTTCTTT CASSLPGVTEAFF TRBV6-5 NA NA TRBJ1-1 13
TGTGCCAGCAGCTACAGGGGGCCCCCGAACACCGGGGAGCTGTTTTTT CASSYRGPPNTGELFF TRBV11-2 NA TRBD1 TRBJ2-2 16
TGTGCCATCAGTGTAGAACGTGGTGAAGCTTTCTTT CAISVERGEAFF TRBV10-3 few NA TRBJ1-1 12
TGTGCCAGCAGCTTGTGGGGGGGAGGGACCCAAGCCTACGAGCAGTACTTC CASSLWGGGTQAYEQYF TRBV5-4 NA TRBD2 TRBJ2-7 17
TGTGCCAGCAGCTTATCGACTAGCGGGTACTACAATGAGCAGTTCTTC CASSLSTSGYYNEQFF TRBV13 NA TRBD2 TRBJ2-1 16
TGCGCCAGCAGCCAAGAATCCTGGGCTAGCGGGGAGGAGGAGCAGTTCTTC CASSQESWASGEEEQFF TRBV4-3 NA TRBD2 TRBJ2-1 17
TGTGCCAGCAGCTTTGGCAGGGGTTACGAGCAGTACTTC CASSFGRGYEQYF TRBV7-2 NA NA TRBJ2-7 13
TGTGCCAGCAGTTACTTCTCGACAGGGGGGGCTGAAGCTTTCTTT CASSYFSTGGAEAFF TRBV6-6 NA TRBD1 TRBJ1-1 15
TGTGCCAGCAGCGTAGGGGGGACAGGGGATGGGGAGCAGTACTTC CASSVGGTGDGEQYF TRBV9 NA TRBD1 TRBJ2-7 15
TGCGCCAGCAGCCGCGGGATCAAGCAGTTCTTC CASSRGIKQFF TRBV4-1 NA NA TRBJ2-1 11
TGTGCCAGCAGCTTATCAAACACTGAAGCTTTCTTT CASSLSNTEAFF TRBV7-9 NA NA TRBJ1-1 12
TGCGCCAGCAGCCAAGTTGGGACAGGGGGCGTGAACACTGAAGCTTCCTTT CASSQVGTGGVNTEASF TRBV4-1 NA TRBD1 TRBJ1-1 17
TGTGCCAGCAGCACGAGGACAGGGGGAGAAGAAAAACTGTTTTTT CASSTRTGGEEKLFF TRBV5-4 few TRBD1 TRBJ1-4 15
TGCGCCAGCAGTTTCTCACAGGGTTCCGAGCAGTACTTC CASSFSQGSEQYF TRBV5-1 NA NA TRBJ2-7 13
TGTGCCAGCAGCAAAGAGGCGGATGGCTACACCTTC CASSKEADGYTF TRBV21-1 NA NA TRBJ1-2 12
TGTGCCTCGGGCAGGGCTAGCACAGATACGCAGTATTTT CASGRASTDTQYF TRBV19 once NA TRBJ2-3 13
TGTGCCAGCAGCCCTCCATTACCGGGACAGGAGTTGAACACTGAAGCTTTCTTT CASSPPLPGQELNTEAFF TRBV7-9 NA TRBD1 TRBJ1-1 18